These 17 T cell receptor beta chains originate from one sample sequenced in a study of OX40 agonist ivuxolimab in advanced cancers. The assay was immunoSEQ multiplex PCR, and TCRdb's table has in-frame clones only and misses some. The repertoire holds over 70,000 clones, around 89% seen once, with 0.4% to 0.65% in the top ten. This material consisted of CD4+ or CD8+ T cells sorted from blood, taken in a trial of the OX40 agonist ivuxolimab. The source of these receptors is an adult with an advanced solid tumor such as melanoma, head and neck, liver or kidney cancer.

V gene TRBV11-2 combines with J gene TRBJ2-2; 11 bases align to TRBD2. Germline CDR1 is SGHAT and CDR2 is FQNNGV. Trimming cost V 6 bases and J 5 bases; bases outside gene matches: 5. The CDR3 runs 15 residues. The CDR3 nucleotides read TGTGCCAGCAGTCTAGCGGGAGGTTTTACCGGGGAGCTGTTTTTT. Translated: CASSLAGGFTGELFF.

The chain uses TRBV10-1 and TRBJ2-3; the D gene is possibly TRBD1 (5 bases). This CDR3 has 15 amino acids. The germline CDR1 and CDR2 sequences are WNHNN and SYGVQD (reference sequence). With 0 bases removed from V and 4 bases from J, the gap between germline ends came to 11 bases. The CDR3 here is CASSESGLGADTQYF. The CDR3 DNA is TGCGCCAGCAGTGAGTCAGGGCTAGGGGCAGATACGCAGTATTTT.

The J gene is TRBJ2-3, the V gene TRBV7-2; D remains ambiguous. Trimming removed 1 base at V and 2 bases at J, with 10 bases between. The CDR3 contains 15 residues. Germline CDR1 SGHTA, CDR2 FQGNSA. In DNA form, the CDR3 reads TGTGCCAGCAGCTTAGATCAGTTTCCCACAGATACGCAGTATTTT. The encoded protein is CASSLDQFPTDTQYF.

This rearrangement joins TRBV6-6 to TRBJ1-2; D remains unclear. CDR3 length: 14 residues. The ends were cut back, 5 bases at V and 3 bases at J, with 13 bases in the middle. Germline-derived CDR1 and CDR2 are MNHNY and SVGAGI (reference sequence). The CDR3 sequence is CASSDLRAYYGYTF. The CDR3 nucleotides are TGTGCCAGCAGTGACCTCCGGGCCTACTATGGCTACACCTTC.

V and J are TRBV19 and TRBJ1-1, with 8 positions matching TRBD1. This CDR3 contains 15 residues. From germline, CDR1 is LNHDA and CDR2 SQIVND (reference sequence). Trimming at V came to 0 bases and at J to 1 base, leaving 1 base not matched to a gene. This CDR3 is CASSIDGTGNTEAFF. In nucleotides, the CDR3 is TGTGCCAGTAGTATAGACGGGACAGGGAACACTGAAGCTTTCTTT.

The CDR3 loop reads CASKVEGSLNEQYF. CDR3 DNA: TGTGCCAGCAAAGTAGAAGGTTCCCTTAACGAGCAGTACTTC. V and J are TRBV7-9 and TRBJ2-7; D ambiguous. The germline CDR1 and CDR2 sequences are SEHNR and FQNEAQ (reference sequence). This CDR3 has 14 residues. The V end lost 7 bases, the J end lost 5 bases, and 18 bases lay between the germline ends.

The chain couples TRBV7-2 to TRBJ2-3; 11 bases agree with TRBD2. This CDR3 has 16 amino acids. CDR1 is SGHTA and CDR2 is FQGNSA in the germline V gene. V was pared by 5 bases and J by 6 bases, with 10 bases of the junction left unmatched. The CDR3: CASSQLAGGPGDTQYF. The CDR3 DNA sequence: TGTGCCAGCAGCCAGTTAGCGGGAGGGCCCGGGGATACGCAGTATTTT.

The rearrangement joins TRBV5-1 to TRBJ1-2; weak D call: TRBD1 (6 bases). V was shortened by 3 bases and J by 7 bases, with 10 bases between the two germline ends. Germline V gene data show CDR1 as SGHRS and CDR2 as YFSETQ. The CDR3 covers 12 residues. The CDR3 sequence: CASSSGGGGYTF. The CDR3 coding sequence is TGCGCCAGCAGCTCTGGAGGGGGTGGCTACACCTTC. Drawing the rest from reference TRBV5-1 and TRBJ1-2, the complete variable domain is KAGVTQTPRYLIKTRGQQVTLSCSPISGHRSVSWYQQTPGQGLQFLFEYFSETQRNKGNFPGRFSGRQFSNSRSEMNVSTLELGDSALYLCASSSGGGGYTFGSGTRLTVV.

This sequence joins TRBV2 and TRBJ2-3; 7 bases fit TRBD1. Per germline, CDR1 SNHLY and CDR2 FYNNEI. V shed 0 bases, J shed 0 bases, and the junction held 6 bases outside the gene matches. CDR3 size: 17 residues. CDR3 sequence reads: CASSEAQDRPSTDTQYF. The CDR3 DNA reads TGTGCCAGCAGTGAAGCGCAGGACAGGCCAAGCACAGATACGCAGTATTTT.

This chain joins TRBV11-2 and TRBJ2-1; a weak D match, TRBD1 (6 bases). The CDR3 spans 14 residues. V lost 1 base and J 6 bases, leaving 10 bases between the germline ends. Germline assignment: CDR1 SGHAT and CDR2 FQNNGV. The CDR3 bases are TGTGCCAGCAGCTTAGCCACAGGGCTCAATGAGCAGTTCTTC. Its translation: CASSLATGLNEQFF.

The chain combines TRBV2 with TRBJ1-4; 8 bases are shared with TRBD1. V lost 4 bases and J lost 11; bases outside the gene matches: 9. This CDR3 has 14 residues. Germline CDR1 reads SNHLY; CDR2 reads FYNNEI. Written as DNA, the CDR3 is TGTGCCAGCAGTGGACAGGGGTCGCGGGGGAAACTGTTTTTT. Translating it yields CASSGQGSRGKLFF.

The chain carries TRBV28 and TRBJ1-5, with TRBD1 matching over 8 bases. The V gene's germline CDR1 is MDHEN and CDR2 SYDVKM. CDR3 length equals 16 residues. The V segment lost 2 bases and the J segment 3 bases; nucleotides outside the gene matches: 6. The CDR3 region is CASSLVQGANNQPQHF. The CDR3 DNA reads as TGTGCCAGCAGTTTAGTGCAGGGGGCTAACAATCAGCCCCAGCATTTT.

The chain is built from TRBV19 and TRBJ2-1; TRBD2 matches at 9 bases. The V and J ends lost 5 bases and 7 bases, in that order; junction bases with no gene match: 9. Germline V gene lookup returns CDR1 LNHDA and CDR2 SQIVND (reference sequence). CDR3 length: 15 amino acids. DNA for the CDR3: TGTGCCAGTAGTTTTAGCGGGAGTATCGGAAATGAGCAGTTCTTC. Its translation: CASSFSGSIGNEQFF.

The rearrangement uses TRBV28 and TRBJ1-1; D is undetermined. Trimming shortened V by 7 bases and J by 1 base, and 16 bases separated the two germline ends. Germline V gives CDR1 MDHEN, CDR2 SYDVKM. The CDR3 runs 15 residues. Written as DNA, the CDR3 is TGTGCCAGCACCCCTGGAAGGGTGGGGAACACTGAAGCTTTCTTT. Its protein product is CASTPGRVGNTEAFF.

The chain combines TRBV7-3 with TRBJ2-1, with TRBD1 matching 8 bases. The CDR3 has 15 residues. CDR1 SGHTA and CDR2 FQGTGA come from the germline V gene. With V trimmed by 5 bases and J by 2 bases, 5 bases remained unmatched. In nucleotides, the CDR3 is TGTGCCAGCAGCCAGGGACAGGCGCCCTACAATGAGCAGTTCTTC. As protein: CASSQGQAPYNEQFF.

The chain carries TRBV28 and TRBJ2-3; 13 nucleotides line up with TRBD2. This CDR3 contains 14 residues. With 9 bases clipped from V and 8 bases from J, the junction kept 8 bases outside the gene matches. Germline values: CDR1 MDHEN, CDR2 SYDVKM. For the CDR3, the DNA is TGTGCCAGTAGGACTAGCGGGAGTATCGGTACGCAGTATTTT. Translation: CASRTSGSIGTQYF.

This rearrangement joins TRBV19 to TRBJ1-2; weak D call: TRBD1 (6 bases). Germline V gives CDR1 LNHDA, CDR2 SQIVND (reference sequence). Deletions cut 6 bases from V and 3 bases from J, with 14 bases between. CDR3 length: 14 amino acids. This CDR3 is CASSRPGQDYGYTF. In DNA form, the CDR3 reads TGTGCCAGTAGCCGACCGGGACAAGACTATGGCTACACCTTC. The full variable domain, in which reference TRBV19 and TRBJ1-2 provide the parts outside the CDR3, is DGGITQSPKYLFRKEGQNVTLSCEQNLNHDAMYWYRQDPGQGLRLIYYSQIVNDFQKGDIAEGYSVSREKKESFPLTVTSAQKNPTAFYLCASSRPGQDYGYTFGSGTRLTVV.